The clone carrying this T cell receptor (beta chain) showed up many times. One entry per CDR3 protein, called by TCRdb with MiXCR from the 5' RACE reads. The data show about 87,000 distinct CDR3 sequences, around 3.6% seen once. The source of the sample is a study of neurological immune-mediated disorders. Germline V gene sequence: CDR1 SGHVS, CDR2 FNYEAQ. This CDR3 is built from 14 residues. V was trimmed by 3 bases and J by 0 bases, leaving 8 bases between them. The receptor comes from a woman between 45 and 65 years old with multiple sclerosis. The genes are TRBV7-6 and TRBJ1-1, with D possibly being TRBD1 (5 bases). The sample comprised PBMCs. The CDR3 nucleotides read TGTGCCAGCAGCTTTAGGGGTATGAACACTGAAGCTTTCTTT. Encoded protein: CASSFRGMNTEAFF.